This TCR beta chain was recorded in a study of immune evolution from preneoplasia to lung adenocarcinoma. Study observations and caveats: Top clone share appeared to fall from AAH through AIS, MIA, adenocarcinoma. Later-stage lesions appeared to have more T cells, more diversity, less clonality.

Comment on this clone: The antigen remains unidentified.

Here immunoSEQ multiplex PCR was the method, and the copy in TCRdb shows in-frame clones only, minus some. The table has tens of thousands of clones, over 70% seen once; the top ten hold around 5.6%. The CDR3 loop spans 13 amino acids. Germline V CDR1 and CDR2: LGHNA, YNFKEQ. Trimming stripped 4 bases from V and 10 bases from J, with 14 bases between. Each case's diagnosis was confirmed by two pathologists on H&E. Premalignant or tumor cells were enriched by macro-dissection after pathologic assessment. The sample taken for sequencing was FFPE invasive lung adenocarcinoma tissue. The J gene is TRBJ2-1, the V gene TRBV4-2; D is perhaps TRBD2 (5 bases). This sequence originates from a person between 55 and 69 years old with lung adenocarcinoma. The CDR3 DNA is TGTGCCAGCAGCCCGTCGGGAAAACCGGAGCAGTTCTTC. It is translated as CASSPSGKPEQFF.